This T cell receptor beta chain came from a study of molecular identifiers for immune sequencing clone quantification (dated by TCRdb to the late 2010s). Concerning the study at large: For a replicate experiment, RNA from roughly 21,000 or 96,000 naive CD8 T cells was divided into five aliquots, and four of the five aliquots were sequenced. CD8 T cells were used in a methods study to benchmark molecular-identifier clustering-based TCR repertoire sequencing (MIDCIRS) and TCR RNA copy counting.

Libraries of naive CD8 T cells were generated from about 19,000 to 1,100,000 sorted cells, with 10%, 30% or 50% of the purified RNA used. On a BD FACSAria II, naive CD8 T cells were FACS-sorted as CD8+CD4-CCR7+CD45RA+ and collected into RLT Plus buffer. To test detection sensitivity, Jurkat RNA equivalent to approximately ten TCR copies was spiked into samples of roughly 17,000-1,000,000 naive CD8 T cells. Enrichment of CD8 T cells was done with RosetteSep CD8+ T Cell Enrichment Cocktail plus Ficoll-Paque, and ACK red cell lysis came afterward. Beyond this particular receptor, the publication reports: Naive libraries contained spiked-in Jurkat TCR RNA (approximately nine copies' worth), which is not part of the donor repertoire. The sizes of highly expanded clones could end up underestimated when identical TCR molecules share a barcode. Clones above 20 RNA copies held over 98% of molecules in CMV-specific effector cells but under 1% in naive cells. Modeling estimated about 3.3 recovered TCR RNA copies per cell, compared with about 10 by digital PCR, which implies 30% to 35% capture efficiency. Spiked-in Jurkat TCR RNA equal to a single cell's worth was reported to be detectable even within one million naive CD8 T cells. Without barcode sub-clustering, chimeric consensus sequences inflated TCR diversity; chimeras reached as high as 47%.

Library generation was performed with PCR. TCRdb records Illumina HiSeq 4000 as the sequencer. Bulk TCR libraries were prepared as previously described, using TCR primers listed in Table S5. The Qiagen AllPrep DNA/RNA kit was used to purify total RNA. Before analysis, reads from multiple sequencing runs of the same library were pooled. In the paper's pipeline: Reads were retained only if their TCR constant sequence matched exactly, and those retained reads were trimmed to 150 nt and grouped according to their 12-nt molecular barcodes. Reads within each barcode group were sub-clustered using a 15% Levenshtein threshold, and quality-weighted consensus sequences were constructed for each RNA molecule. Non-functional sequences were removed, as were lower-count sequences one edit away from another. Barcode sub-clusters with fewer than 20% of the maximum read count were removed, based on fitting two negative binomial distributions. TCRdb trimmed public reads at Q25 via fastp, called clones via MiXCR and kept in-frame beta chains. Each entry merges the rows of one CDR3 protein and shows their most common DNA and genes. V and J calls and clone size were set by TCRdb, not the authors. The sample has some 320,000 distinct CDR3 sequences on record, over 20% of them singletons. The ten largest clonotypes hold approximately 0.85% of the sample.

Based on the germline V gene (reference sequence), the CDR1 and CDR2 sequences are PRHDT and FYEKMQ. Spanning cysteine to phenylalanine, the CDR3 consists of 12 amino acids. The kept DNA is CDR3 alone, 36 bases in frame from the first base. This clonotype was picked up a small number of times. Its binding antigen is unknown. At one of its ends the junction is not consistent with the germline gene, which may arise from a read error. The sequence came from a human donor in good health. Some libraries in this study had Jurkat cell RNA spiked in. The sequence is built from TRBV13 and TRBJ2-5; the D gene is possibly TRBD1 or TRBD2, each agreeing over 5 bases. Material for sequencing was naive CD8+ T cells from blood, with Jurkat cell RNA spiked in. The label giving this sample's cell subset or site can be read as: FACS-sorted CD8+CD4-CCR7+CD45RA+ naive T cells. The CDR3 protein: CASSPDSGTQCF. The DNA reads TGTGCCAGCAGCCCCGACTCGGGGACCCAGTGCTTC.